A single sample gave rise to the 10 T cell receptor beta chains below, sequenced in a study of blood T cell repertoires in COVID-19. Sequencing used immunoSEQ multiplex PCR; TCRdb keeps in-frame clones, though not all of them. The sample records roughly 150,000 clones, about four fifths being singletons. Material: peripheral blood. These receptor sequences come from a human donor in a cohort sampled during active COVID-19.

V and J are TRBV24-1 and TRBJ1-1; 8 bases fit TRBD1. This CDR3 is built from 13 residues. J lost 7 bases, V lost 8 bases, and 8 bases had no gene match. The germline V gene has CDR1 KGHDR and CDR2 SFDVKD. CDR3 region: CATTATGTGEAFF. DNA of the CDR3: TGTGCCACCACTGCGACCGGGACAGGTGAAGCTTTCTTT.

V and J are TRBV6-4 and TRBJ1-2; D call uncertain. The CDR3 spans 15 residues. The germline gives CDR1 MRHNA, CDR2 SNTAGT. The ends were cut back, 2 bases at V and 0 bases at J, with 10 bases in the middle. CDR3 nucleotides: TGTGCCAGCAGTGACAAGCGGCAAGCTAACTATGGCTACACCTTC. Protein product: CASSDKRQANYGYTF.

The V gene is TRBV10-3, the J gene TRBJ2-4; weak D call: TRBD1 (5 bases). The germline V and J ends were trimmed by 4 bases and 5 bases, with 9 bases remaining between them. The V gene's germline CDR1 is ENHRY and CDR2 SYGVKD. CDR3 size: 13 residues. The CDR3 DNA reads TGTGCCATCAGTGGACAGATTGAAAACATTCAGTACTTC. It codes for CAISGQIENIQYF.

The chain uses TRBV5-1 and TRBJ2-5, with D perhaps matching TRBD2 (5 bases). V dropped 2 bases and J dropped 5 bases, with 16 bases sitting between them. Per the germline V gene, CDR1 is SGHRS and CDR2 is YFSETQ. This CDR3 has 15 residues. The CDR3 protein is CASSLDAGSYETQYF. CDR3 sequence (DNA): TGCGCCAGCAGCTTAGACGCTGGGAGCTATGAGACCCAGTACTTC.

The chain is built from TRBV7-2 and TRBJ1-4, with 9 bases matching TRBD1. CDR3 size: 15 residues. V was clipped by 4 bases and J by 5 bases; unmatched bases: 5. CDR1 is SGHTA, CDR2 FQGNSA, per germline. CDR3 nucleotides: TGTGCCAGCAGCTATACAGGGGGCCTGAATGAAAAACTGTTTTTT. As protein: CASSYTGGLNEKLFF.

The rearrangement uses TRBV11-3 and TRBJ1-6; D perhaps matches TRBD1 (5 bases). Germline V gene data show CDR1 as SGHNT and CDR2 as YENEEA. V was trimmed by 3 bases and J by 9 bases, leaving 12 bases between them. There are 14 residues in the CDR3. This CDR3 is CASSFPRVGSPLHF. In DNA, the CDR3 is TGTGCCAGCAGCTTCCCCAGGGTGGGTTCACCCCTCCACTTT.

This sequence joins TRBV2 and TRBJ1-5; 9 bases align to TRBD1. V was clipped by 5 bases and J by 3 bases; unmatched bases: 5. This CDR3 has 15 amino acids. CDR1 SNHLY and CDR2 FYNNEI come from the germline V gene. For the CDR3, the DNA is TGTGCCAGCAGTCCAGGGACAGGGAACAATCAGCCCCAGCATTTT. This translates into CASSPGTGNNQPQHF.

The V and J genes are TRBV20-1 and TRBJ1-5; D unresolved. This CDR3 is built from 17 residues. The ends were cut back, 3 bases at V and 0 bases at J, with 18 bases in the middle. Germline V gene lookup returns CDR1 DFQATT and CDR2 SNEGSKA (reference sequence). CDR3 protein: CSASRSERKPSNQPQHF. The CDR3 nucleotides are TGCAGTGCTAGTCGCTCGGAGAGGAAACCTAGCAATCAGCCCCAGCATTTT.

The CDR3 region is CASTPPPGNTEAFF. In DNA form, the CDR3 reads TGTGCCAGCACCCCGCCCCCAGGGAACACTGAAGCTTTCTTT. This chain connects TRBV6-5 to TRBJ1-1, with D unresolved. This CDR3 has 14 residues. V was cut by 7 bases and J by 1 base, with 13 bases left in between. Germline CDR1 MNHEY, CDR2 SVGAGI.

The chain combines TRBV7-9 with TRBJ1-6; tentative D call: TRBD1 (5 bases). The CDR3 covers 11 residues. With 8 bases removed from V and 8 bases from J, the gap between germline ends came to 7 bases. CDR1 is SEHNR and CDR2 is FQNEAQ in the germline V gene (reference sequence). CDR3 region: CASGTDSPLHF. The CDR3 coding sequence is TGTGCCAGCGGGACTGATTCACCCCTCCACTTT. Full variable domain (missing parts from reference TRBV7-9 and TRBJ1-6): DTGVSQNPRHKITKRGQNVTFRCDPISEHNRLYWYRQTLGQGPEFLTYFQNEAQLEKSRLLSDRFSAERPKGSFSTLEIQRTEQGDSAMYLCASGTDSPLHFGNGTRLTVT.